This record concerns one TCR beta chain sequence. A library prepared for alpha chains yielded this beta chain as an off-target read; its size is of little meaning. The sample belongs to a study of spatial heterogeneity in lung cancer. Study details: Beta-chain sequences were consistently detected more often than alpha-chain sequences. Within raw reads, each unique TCR and UMI combination appeared on average more than ten times.

A distinct unique molecular identifier was carried by each TCR cDNA molecule. TCRdb reprocessed the 5' RACE reads with MiXCR, giving one entry per CDR3 protein. The sample lists 8,500 to 14,000 distinct CDR3 sequences; over 3% were seen once. Time point indicated: sample taken at primary tumor resection. The input material, whole RNA from tumor, nontumor lung or frozen PBMC, was sequenced unsorted. The donor population consisted of over 55 patients with untreated, early-stage non-small cell lung cancer. CDR3 size: 14 residues. V was pared by 5 bases and J by 2 bases, with 8 bases between. CDR1 is SGHRS, CDR2 YFSETQ, per germline.

The input for sequencing was PBMCs, taken at surgery. This clonotype was obtained from a female donor with early-stage non-small cell lung cancer. The chain couples TRBV5-1 to TRBJ2-6; D unresolved. The CDR3 spells CASRVLAGANVLTF. The CDR3 coding sequence is TGCGCCAGCAGGGTTTTGGCTGGGGCCAACGTCCTGACTTTC.